This TCR beta chain was recorded in a study of cytomegalovirus exposure and HLA in healthy donors. Study-wide points: Certain sequence variants were highly shared and formed a cluster, and this cluster was likely a sequencing artifact. Testing in vitro showed a few CMV-associated chains specific for CMV antigens. A previous analysis found most TCR beta V segments productive roughly 90% or roughly 30% of the time.

Germline values: CDR1 LNHDA, CDR2 SQIVND (reference sequence). CDR3 size: 15 residues. J gave up 6 bases and V 1 base, and 4 bases lay outside the gene matches. Regarding this clone: Its target is not known.

Use of 60 Vbeta and 13 Jbeta primers characterized the PCR. Repertoires were generated with immunoSEQ multiplex PCR, while TCRdb's copy carries only in-frame clones and drops some. The sample has roughly 100,000 clones; around 75% are singletons. This receptor was obtained from a man aged 25-45 years in good health and CMV-seronegative. Sequenced material: PBMCs. The J gene is TRBJ2-3, the V gene TRBV19; 10 nucleotides match TRBD2. CDR3 in amino acids: CASSIATSGTDTQYF. The CDR3 bases are TGTGCCAGTAGTATAGCAACTAGCGGGACGGATACGCAGTATTTT.